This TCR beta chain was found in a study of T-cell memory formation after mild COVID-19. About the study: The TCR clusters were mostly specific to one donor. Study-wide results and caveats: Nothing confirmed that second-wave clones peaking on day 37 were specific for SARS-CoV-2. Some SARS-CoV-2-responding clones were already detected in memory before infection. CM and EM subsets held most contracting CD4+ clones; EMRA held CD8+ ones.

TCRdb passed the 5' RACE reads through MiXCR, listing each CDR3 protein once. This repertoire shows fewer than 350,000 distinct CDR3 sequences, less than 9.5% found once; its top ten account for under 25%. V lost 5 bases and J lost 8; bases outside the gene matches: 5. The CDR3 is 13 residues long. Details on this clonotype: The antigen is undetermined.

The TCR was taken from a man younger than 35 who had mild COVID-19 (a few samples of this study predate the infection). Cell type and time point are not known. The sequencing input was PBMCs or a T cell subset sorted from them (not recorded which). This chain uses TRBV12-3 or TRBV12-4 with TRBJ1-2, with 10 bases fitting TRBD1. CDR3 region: CASSRDRGMGYTF. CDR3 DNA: TGTGCCAGCAGTAGGGACAGGGGTATGGGCTACACCTTC.